This record covers a single T cell receptor (beta chain). This record belongs to a study of blood T cell repertoires in COVID-19. The overall study: PBMCs, B-cell-depleted T cells, or T cells provided the cDNA or gDNA that made up the material.

Per the original data handling: Cell counts per sample came from amplifying reference gene primers. The repertoire was sequenced with immunoSEQ multiplex PCR; TCRdb's copy has only in-frame clones and lacks some. V and J calls and clone size come straight from that table; D and trimming were deduced from the DNA. This sample has hundreds of thousands of clones, with about 85% found just once. The CDR3 spans 10 residues. The V and J ends lost 8 bases and 10 bases respectively, with 9 bases between them. Material for sequencing was peripheral blood. The clonotype was recovered from a woman under 30 who had recovered from COVID-19. The chain employs TRBV12-3 or TRBV12-4 and TRBJ2-1, with a tentative D call TRBD1 (5 bases). CDR3 nucleotides: TGTGCCAGCGGGTCAGGGGAGCAGTTCTTC. Its translation: CASGSGEQFF.